The 9 T cell receptor beta chains below all came from one sample that was sequenced in a study of blood T cell repertoires in COVID-19 (dated by TCRdb to the early 2020s). To prepare the library, the immunoSEQ multiplex PCR assay was applied. TCRdb took over this immuneACCESS table, retaining in-frame rearrangements with V and J assigned. Such tables are incomplete; in checked studies, under half of the missing clones stem from an unresolved V gene, and the remainder is unexplained. The sample table records 200,000 to 250,000 clones; around four fifths of these occur just once. The ten top clones hold about 6.3% of the sample. The sequencing sample was made of peripheral blood. These receptors were collected from a woman aged 60 to 75 with active or convalescent COVID-19.

The V and J genes are TRBV18 and TRBJ2-7; a weak D match, TRBD1 (5 bases). The V end was cut by 2 bases, the J end by 7 bases, with 18 bases between. Germline V CDR1 and CDR2: KGHSH, LQKENI. This CDR3 spans 15 amino acids. The CDR3 spells CASSPYRGNSEEQYV. CDR3 nucleotides: TGTGCCAGCTCACCATATAGGGGTAACAGTGAGGAGCAGTACGTC.

The chain is built from TRBV4-1 and TRBJ2-3; 11 bases fit TRBD2. Germline V gene lookup returns CDR1 MGHRA and CDR2 YSYEKL. J lost 1 base, V lost 3 bases, and 3 bases had no gene match. This CDR3 comprises 16 residues. In DNA, the CDR3 is TGCGCCAGCAGCCAGGTACTAGCGGGAGGCACAGATACGCAGTATTTT. Its protein product is CASSQVLAGGTDTQYF.

The chain employs TRBV7-9 and TRBJ2-7; 9 nucleotides align to TRBD1. The CDR3 contains 14 residues. After removal of 5 bases from V and 3 bases from J, the junction contained 5 bases not matched to a gene. The germline CDR1 and CDR2 sequences are SEHNR and FQNEAQ (reference sequence). The CDR3 DNA reads as TGTGCCAGCAGCCCGGGACAGGGAGACTACGAGCAGTACTTC. Residues: CASSPGQGDYEQYF. Full variable domain (remainder filled in from reference TRBV7-9 and TRBJ2-7): DTGVSQNPRHKITKRGQNVTFRCDPISEHNRLYWYRQTLGQGPEFLTYFQNEAQLEKSRLLSDRFSAERPKGSFSTLEIQRTEQGDSAMYLCASSPGQGDYEQYFGPGTRLTVT.

The CDR3: CASSYPGPQETQYF. For the CDR3, the DNA is TGTGCCAGCAGTTACCCAGGGCCCCAAGAGACCCAGTACTTC. This chain uses TRBV6-6 with TRBJ2-5, with D tentatively TRBD1 (5 bases). This CDR3 has 14 amino acids. The V gene lost 2 bases and the J gene lost 1 base, with 8 bases spanning the gap. Germline values: CDR1 MNHNY, CDR2 SVGAGI (reference sequence).

The rearrangement links TRBV3-1 (or the pseudogene TRBV3-2) to TRBJ2-5; weak D call: TRBD1 (7 bases). The CDR3 contains 15 residues. Deletions cut 3 bases from V and 5 bases from J, with 16 bases between. Germline V lookup: CDR1 LGHDT, CDR2 YNNKEL (reference sequence). The CDR3 sequence is CASSQTTGTLETQYF. In DNA form, the CDR3 reads TGTGCCAGCAGCCAGACGACAGGGACTTTGGAGACCCAGTACTTC.

This sequence joins TRBV6-5 and TRBJ2-5, with a weak D call TRBD2 (6 bases). V gave up 6 bases and J gave up 7 bases, with 12 bases separating them. The CDR3 spans 12 residues. Germline V gene lookup returns CDR1 MNHEY and CDR2 SVGAGI. This CDR3 is CASRSLGGTQYF. Here the CDR3 DNA reads TGTGCCAGCAGATCCCTGGGGGGGACCCAGTACTTC.

This clone was picked up one time. The chain couples TRBV6-4 to TRBJ2-4, with D maybe TRBD1 (6 bases). CDR3 length equals 13 residues. Germline V gives CDR1 MRHNA, CDR2 SNTAGT. Trimming removed 3 bases from V and 8 bases from J, with 11 bases in between. CDR3 loop: CASSEVRGDIQYF. The CDR3 DNA reads TGTGCCAGCAGTGAGGTCAGGGGCGACATTCAGTACTTC.

The chain recombines TRBV2 with TRBJ1-5; D perhaps matches TRBD1 (5 bases). CDR1 SNHLY and CDR2 FYNNEI come from the germline V gene. This CDR3 has 14 residues. Trimming removed 5 bases from V and 3 bases from J, with 11 bases in between. CDR3 sequence reads: CASSRDSNNQPQHF. The CDR3 coding sequence is TGTGCCAGCAGTCGTGACAGTAACAATCAGCCCCAGCATTTT.

V gene TRBV12-5 combines with J gene TRBJ2-7; TRBD2 aligns across 7 bases. There are 12 residues in the CDR3. Germline CDR1 and CDR2: LGHNT and FRNRAP. The trim removed 7 bases at V and 3 bases at J, leaving 3 bases unmatched. CDR3 amino acids: CASALADYEQYF. The CDR3 nucleotides read TGTGCTAGTGCCCTAGCGGACTACGAGCAGTACTTC.